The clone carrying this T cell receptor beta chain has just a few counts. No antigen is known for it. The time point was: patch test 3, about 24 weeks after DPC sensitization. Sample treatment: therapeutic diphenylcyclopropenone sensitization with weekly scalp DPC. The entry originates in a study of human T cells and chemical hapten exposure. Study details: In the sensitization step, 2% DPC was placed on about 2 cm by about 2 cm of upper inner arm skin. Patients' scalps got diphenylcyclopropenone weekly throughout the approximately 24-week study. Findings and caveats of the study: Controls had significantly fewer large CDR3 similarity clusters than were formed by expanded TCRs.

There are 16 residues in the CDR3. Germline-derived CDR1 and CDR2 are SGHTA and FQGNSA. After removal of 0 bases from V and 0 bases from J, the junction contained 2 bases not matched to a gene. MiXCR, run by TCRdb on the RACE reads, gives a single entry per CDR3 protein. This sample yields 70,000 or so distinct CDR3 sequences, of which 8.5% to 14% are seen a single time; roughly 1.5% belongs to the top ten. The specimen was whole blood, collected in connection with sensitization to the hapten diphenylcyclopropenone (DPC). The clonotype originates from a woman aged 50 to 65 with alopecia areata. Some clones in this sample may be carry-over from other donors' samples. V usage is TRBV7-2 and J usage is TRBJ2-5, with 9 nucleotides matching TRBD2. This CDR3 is CASSLALAGNQETQYF. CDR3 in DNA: TGTGCCAGCAGCTTAGCCCTAGCGGGGAACCAAGAGACCCAGTACTTC.